This T cell receptor (beta chain) derives from a study of immune characterization of retroperitoneal liposarcoma. This CDR3 spans 13 amino acids. Germline V gene sequence: CDR1 MGHDK, CDR2 SYGVNS. MiXCR, run by TCRdb on the PCR reads, gives a single entry per CDR3 protein. Of some 15,000 distinct CDR3 sequences detected, approximately 50% appear once; the ten largest clones hold roughly 12%. About this clonotype: At one end, the junction sequence differs from germline, possibly due to a read error.

Material: tumor tissue. The chain combines TRBV25-1 with TRBJ2-4; 8 nucleotides agree with TRBD2. This TCR was sampled from a female donor with retroperitoneal liposarcoma. The CDR3 protein is CASSEANSGDLRF. CDR3 nucleotide sequence: TGTGCCAGCAGTGAAGCTAATAGCGGGGACCTCCGCTTC.